Below are 8 T cell receptor beta chains sequenced from a single sample in a study of cytomegalovirus exposure and HLA in healthy donors. Produced via immunoSEQ multiplex PCR; TCRdb's table is partial and in-frame only. The repertoire holds more than 95,000 clones, with roughly nine tenths as singletons. The specimen sequenced was PBMCs. The receptors come from a woman younger than 30 in good health and CMV-seropositive.

The chain recombines TRBV5-5 with TRBJ2-7; TRBD1 matches at 11 bases. The CDR3 extends over 15 amino acids. From germline, CDR1 is SGHKS and CDR2 YYEKEE (reference sequence). The trim removed 0 bases at V and 4 bases at J, leaving 3 bases unmatched. The CDR3 here is CASSLGRDRGYEQYF. The CDR3 DNA sequence: TGTGCCAGCAGCTTGGGTAGGGACAGGGGGTACGAGCAGTACTTC.

This sequence joins TRBV4-1 and TRBJ2-5; TRBD1 matches at 7 bases. CDR1 MGHRA and CDR2 YSYEKL come from the germline V gene. The V and J ends lost 4 bases and 5 bases, in that order; junction bases with no gene match: 10. The CDR3 contains 15 residues. The DNA for the CDR3 is TGCGCCAGCAGCCGATACCCTGGACAGGTGGAGACCCAGTACTTC. Translating gives CASSRYPGQVETQYF.

CDR3 protein: CASTALTGGAVYGYTF. In nucleotides, the CDR3 is TGTGCCAGTACGGCCCTGACAGGGGGCGCGGTCTATGGCTACACCTTC. The chain couples TRBV19 to TRBJ1-2, with TRBD1 matching over 10 bases. V lost 7 bases to trimming and J lost 4 bases; unmatched junction nucleotides: 12. CDR1 and CDR2 from the germline V gene are LNHDA and SQIVND (reference sequence). The CDR3 has 16 amino acids.

The V and J genes are TRBV29-1 and TRBJ1-5; D gene uncertain. The V gene lost 8 bases and the J gene lost 6 bases, with 11 bases spanning the gap. Germline CDR1 and CDR2: SQVTM and ANQGSEA. The CDR3 covers 11 residues. CDR3 nucleotides: TGCAGCCTTGGGCGGATTCAGCCCCAGCATTTT. Translating gives CSLGRIQPQHF.

The chain has TRBV27 and TRBJ2-1; 11 bases are shared with TRBD2. The length of the CDR3 is 16 residues. Germline CDR1 and CDR2: MNHEY and SMNVEV (reference sequence). V lost 5 bases and J lost 4; bases outside the gene matches: 7. Here the CDR3 reads CASSPRLAGLYNEQFF. CDR3 nucleotide sequence: TGTGCCAGCAGTCCCCGACTAGCGGGACTATACAATGAGCAGTTCTTC.

The chain employs TRBV5-8 and TRBJ2-2, with D possibly TRBD1 on 5 matching bases. With 0 bases removed from V and 0 bases from J, the gap between germline ends came to 6 bases. The CDR3 has 15 residues. CDR1 and CDR2 (germline): SGHTS, YDEGEE. This chain's CDR3 is CASSLEGTNTGELFF. The CDR3 bases are TGTGCCAGCAGCTTGGAGGGGACGAACACCGGGGAGCTGTTTTTT.

The J gene is TRBJ1-1, the V gene TRBV14, with unresolved D. CDR1 and CDR2 from the germline V gene are SGHDN and FVKESK. This CDR3 region has 13 residues. V was shortened by 4 bases and J by 6 bases, with 12 bases between the two germline ends. CDR3 protein: CASSLTHPAEAFF. DNA of the CDR3: TGTGCCAGCAGCCTTACACACCCCGCTGAAGCTTTCTTT.

The chain combines TRBV10-3 with TRBJ2-5, with TRBD2 as a possible D gene (5 bases). Trimming removed 0 bases from V and 4 bases from J, with 9 bases in between. The CDR3 covers 14 residues. CDR1 and CDR2 (germline): ENHRY, SYGVKD. The CDR3 DNA sequence: TGTGCCATCAGTGAGTCTGGCGGGCGAGAGACCCAGTACTTC. This translates into CAISESGGRETQYF.